Listed below are T cell receptor beta chains from one sample, sequenced in a study of blood T cell repertoires in COVID-19. Produced via immunoSEQ multiplex PCR; TCRdb's table is partial and in-frame only. Seen here are a few hundred thousand clones, 75% to 90% observed once, and the top ten hold roughly 0.99%. Sequenced input: PBMCs or T cells enriched from blood (not recorded which). The receptors were sampled from a young man who had recovered from COVID-19. CDR3s include the opening cysteine and the closing phenylalanine or tryptophan. The D gene is left open where the match is weak. A row's size may be missing; if present it is once, few, many or a size class.

>.|.|TRBJ1-3|TRBV28
TGTGCCAGCAGACAACCGGGACAACCTAACTCTGGAAACACCATATATTTT
CASRQPGQPNSGNTIYF
>TRBD1|few|TRBJ2-2|TRBV30
TGTGCCTGGAGGGACCGGGACAGGAACACCGGGGAGCTGTTTTTT
CAWRDRDRNTGELFF
>.|once|TRBJ1-5|TRBV28
TGTGCCAGCAGTTCCAACTCATTTAGGCCCCAGCATTTT
CASSSNSFRPQHF
>.|.|TRBJ2-2|TRBV28
TGTGCCAGCAGTTTAGAGGGTTCGAACACCGGGGAGCTGTTTTTT
CASSLEGSNTGELFF
>TRBD2|.|TRBJ2-7|TRBV3-1/TRBV3-2
TGTGCCAGCAGCCAAGAGGGGCTCGGGACTAGCGGGGGTGAGCAGTACTTC
CASSQEGLGTSGGEQYF
>.|once|TRBJ1-6|TRBV25-1
TGTGCCAGTAGTGATCCGGTATCCTATAATTCACCCCTCCACTTT
CASSDPVSYNSPLHF
>.|.|TRBJ2-5|TRBV18
TGTGCCAGCTCACCAAGGTCAGGGCAAGAGACCCAGTACTTC
CASSPRSGQETQYF
>.|.|TRBJ1-2|TRBV9
TGTGCCAGCAGCCCCGGGACTTTAGCTAACTATGGCTACACCTTC
CASSPGTLANYGYTF
>.|.|TRBJ2-2|TRBV29-1
TGCAGCGTGGAGCAGGGAATTAACACCGGGGAGCTGTTTTTT
CSVEQGINTGELFF
>.|.|TRBJ1-1|TRBV18
TGTGCCAGCACAATTGGCGGGGGAAGAGCTTTCTTT
CASTIGGGRAFF
>TRBD2|.|TRBJ2-3|TRBV5-8
TGTGCCAGCAGCTTGGCCGAAACTAGCGGGAGCACAGATACGCAGTATTTT
CASSLAETSGSTDTQYF
>.|.|TRBJ1-1|TRBV2
TGTGCCAGCATAGGGGTCCCTGAAGCTTTCTTT
CASIGVPEAFF
>.|.|TRBJ2-2|TRBV2
TGTGCCAGCAGGGTACAGGACACCGGGGAGCTGTTTTTT
CASRVQDTGELFF
>.|.|TRBJ1-1|TRBV30
TGTGCCTGGAGTGTACAGCTGAACACTGAAGCTTTCTTT
CAWSVQLNTEAFF
>.|.|TRBJ1-3|TRBV11-2
TGTGCCACTCGATTCAGCTCTGGAAACACCATATATTTT
CATRFSSGNTIYF
>TRBD2|few|TRBJ2-1|TRBV18
TGTGCCAGCTCACCACCTGGGATAGCGGGGAATGAGCAGTTCTTC
CASSPPGIAGNEQFF
>TRBD1|once|TRBJ1-2|TRBV7-9
TGTGCCAGCAGCTTATCAACACAGGGGGCAGGGTATGGCTACACCTTC
CASSLSTQGAGYGYTF
>.|.|TRBJ2-1|TRBV19
TGTGCCAGTAGTTCAGGGTACAATGAGCAGTTCTTC
CASSSGYNEQFF
>TRBD1|.|TRBJ1-1|TRBV10-3
TGTGCCACGGGACAGGGGAACCGGGAGACTGAAGCTTTCTTT
CATGQGNRETEAFF
>TRBD1|.|TRBJ1-5|TRBV3-1/TRBV3-2
TGTGCCAGCAGCCCCTGGACAGGGAGCAATCAGCCCCAGCATTTT
CASSPWTGSNQPQHF
>.|once|TRBJ1-4|TRBV28
TGTGCCAGCAGTTTAGGCAAGGAAAAACTGTTTTTT
CASSLGKEKLFF
>TRBD1|once|TRBJ1-1|TRBV2
TGTGCCAACCCGGACAGGAGGGACACTGAAGCTTTCTTT
CANPDRRDTEAFF
>TRBD1|.|TRBJ1-6|TRBV5-6
TGTGCCAGCAGGGAGGCCGGGACAGGGATTAATTCACCCCTCCACTTT
CASREAGTGINSPLHF
>.|.|TRBJ2-3|TRBV5-1
TGCGCCAGCAGCTTGGCCGAGGGCCTCAACATTGTGGGCACAGATACGCAGTATTTT
CASSLAEGLNIVGTDTQYF
>.|.|TRBJ1-2|TRBV3-1/TRBV3-2
TGTGCCAGCCGGGCAGGGACTCGTTATGGCTACACCTTC
CASRAGTRYGYTF
>TRBD1|.|TRBJ1-3|TRBV27
TGTGCCAGCAGTCCATCCGACAGGGGTGGAAACACCATATATTTT
CASSPSDRGGNTIYF
>.|.|TRBJ2-3|TRBV4-3
TGCGCCAGCAGCCAAGAAGGAGGTAGAAGACGGTATTTT
CASSQEGGRRRYF
>TRBD2|once|TRBJ2-7|TRBV6-2/TRBV6-3
TGTGCCAGCAGTAAACGGGGGGGGCCCTACGAGCAGTACTTC
CASSKRGGPYEQYF
>TRBD1|.|TRBJ1-1|TRBV19
TGTGCCAGTAGTCCAGGACAGGGGAGTTCTGAAGCTTTCTTT
CASSPGQGSSEAFF
>TRBD2|.|TRBJ2-1|TRBV2
TGTGCCAGCAGTGTTGGGACTAGCGGGAGGGCCAGGTCCTACAATGAGCAGTTCTTC
CASSVGTSGRARSYNEQFF
>TRBD2|once|TRBJ2-7|TRBV2
TGTGCCAGCAGTGATCAGCGGGGAACCGAGCAGTACTTC
CASSDQRGTEQYF
>TRBD1|.|TRBJ1-6|TRBV19
TGTGCCAGTAGTATTGGAGACAGGGTGAGGTCACCCCTCCACTTT
CASSIGDRVRSPLHF
>TRBD2|.|TRBJ2-5|TRBV6-5
TGTGCCAGCAGTTCGACTAGCGGGATGTGGGAGACCCAGTACTTC
CASSSTSGMWETQYF
>TRBD1|.|TRBJ1-2|TRBV5-4
TGTGCCAGCAGCTCCGTAGGGGGCGCGAACTATGGCTACACCTTC
CASSSVGGANYGYTF
>.|.|TRBJ2-3|TRBV7-2
TGTGCCAGCAGCCTTACTACTATAGATACGCAGTATTTT
CASSLTTIDTQYF
>.|.|TRBJ2-3|TRBV5-3
TGTGCCAGAAGCTTGACTAGGCCTACGCAGTATTTT
CARSLTRPTQYF
>TRBD1|.|TRBJ2-1|TRBV6-5
TGTGCCAGCACGATTGAGACAGGGTCTTACAATGAGCAGTTCTTC
CASTIETGSYNEQFF
>TRBD2|.|TRBJ2-1|TRBV7-3
TGTGCCAGCAGCCCGCAGGGAGGGCTAGCGGGTCCTAAGTTCTTC
CASSPQGGLAGPKFF
>.|.|TRBJ1-1|TRBV11-1
TGTGCCAGCAGCCCAATGAACACTGAAGCTTTCTTT
CASSPMNTEAFF
>.|.|TRBJ2-7|TRBV7-2
TGTGCCAGCAGCTTAGCGCTGGGGGGCTACGAGCAGTACTTC
CASSLALGGYEQYF
>.|.|TRBJ1-1|TRBV6-5
TGTGCCAGCAGGACATCTGAAGCTTTCTTT
CASRTSEAFF
>.|.|TRBJ2-3|TRBV11-3
TGTGCCAGCAGCTTGAGGGGGAGTGGGACAGATACGCAGTATTTT
CASSLRGSGTDTQYF
>TRBD2|.|TRBJ2-1|TRBV4-3
TGCGCCAGCAGCCAATCCTGGACTAGCGGGAGCCCCTCCTACAATGAGCAGTTCTTC
CASSQSWTSGSPSYNEQFF
>.|.|TRBJ2-7|TRBV14
TGTGCCAGCAGCCCTCAAGGCAGGGGCTACGAGCAGTACTTC
CASSPQGRGYEQYF
>TRBD2|.|TRBJ2-7|TRBV30
TGTGCCTGGAGTCCTAGCGGCTACGAGCAGTACTTC
CAWSPSGYEQYF
>TRBD2|.|TRBJ2-3|TRBV29-1
TGCAGCGTTAAACGACTAGCGGAAAACACAGATACGCAGTATTTT
CSVKRLAENTDTQYF
>.|.|TRBJ2-1|TRBV10-2
TGCGCCAGCAGAGGAGGGGGCCTCTCCTACAATGAGCAGTTCTTC
CASRGGGLSYNEQFF
>TRBD2|.|TRBJ2-2|TRBV6-5
TGTGCCACCACCCTAGCGGGGGGAAACACCGGGGAGCTGTTTTTT
CATTLAGGNTGELFF
>.|.|TRBJ1-1|TRBV6-5
TGTGCCAGCAGCCCAGGGGCGCGGAACACTGAAGCTTTCTTT
CASSPGARNTEAFF
>.|.|TRBJ1-5|TRBV10-3
TGTGCCATCAGCAGGGAAATTAGCAATCAGCCCCAGCATTTT
CAISREISNQPQHF
>.|.|TRBJ2-7|TRBV3-1/TRBV3-2
TGTGCCAGCAGCCGGGGCAGATACTACGAGCAGTACTTC
CASSRGRYYEQYF
>TRBD1|.|TRBJ1-2|TRBV19
TGTGCCAGTAGCCCGGGACAGGGGTCATATGGCTACACCTTC
CASSPGQGSYGYTF
>.|.|TRBJ2-5|TRBV9
TGTGCCAGCAGCGCACACGACAACGAAGAGACCCAGTACTTC
CASSAHDNEETQYF
>TRBD1|.|TRBJ1-1|TRBV4-2
TGTGCCAGCAGCCAAGGCGACAGGGGTTTGAACACTGAAGCTTTCTTT
CASSQGDRGLNTEAFF
>TRBD2|once|TRBJ2-1|TRBV29-1
TGCAGCGTTGAAGTGGGGGGACTAGCGGACTACAATGAGCAGTTCTTC
CSVEVGGLADYNEQFF
>TRBD1|once|TRBJ1-2|TRBV9
TGTGCCAGCAGCTTAGGCTCCGGGACAGGGTTCTTATATGGCTACACCTTC
CASSLGSGTGFLYGYTF